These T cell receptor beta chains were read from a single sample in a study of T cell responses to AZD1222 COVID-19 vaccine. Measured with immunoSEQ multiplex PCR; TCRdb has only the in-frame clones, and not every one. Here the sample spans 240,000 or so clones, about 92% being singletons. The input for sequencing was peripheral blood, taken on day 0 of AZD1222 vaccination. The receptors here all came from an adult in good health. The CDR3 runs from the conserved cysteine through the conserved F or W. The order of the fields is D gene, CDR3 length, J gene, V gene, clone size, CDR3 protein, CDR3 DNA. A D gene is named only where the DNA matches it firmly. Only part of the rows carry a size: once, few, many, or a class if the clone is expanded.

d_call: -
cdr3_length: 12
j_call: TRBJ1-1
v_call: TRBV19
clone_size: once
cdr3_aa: CASSIPGTEAFF
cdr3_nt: TGTGCCAGTAGTATTCCCGGGACAGAAGCTTTCTTT

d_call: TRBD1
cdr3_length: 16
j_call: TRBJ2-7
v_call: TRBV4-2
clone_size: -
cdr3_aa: CASSQGTGSSTYEQYF
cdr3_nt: TGTGCCAGCAGCCAAGGGACAGGATCCTCAACCTACGAGCAGTACTTC

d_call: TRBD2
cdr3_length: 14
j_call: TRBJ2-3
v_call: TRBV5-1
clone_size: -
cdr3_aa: CASSSRSGGDTQYF
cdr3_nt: TGCGCCAGCAGCTCCCGATCGGGGGGAGATACGCAGTATTTT

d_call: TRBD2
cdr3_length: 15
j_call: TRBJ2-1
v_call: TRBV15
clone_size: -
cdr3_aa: CATSRALAGTLEQFF
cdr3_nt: TGTGCCACCAGCAGAGCACTAGCGGGAACCCTGGAGCAGTTCTTC

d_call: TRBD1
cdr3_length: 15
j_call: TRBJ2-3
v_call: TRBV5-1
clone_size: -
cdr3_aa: CASSLGDRDTDTQYF
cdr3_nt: TGCGCCAGCAGCTTGGGGGACAGGGACACAGATACGCAGTATTTT

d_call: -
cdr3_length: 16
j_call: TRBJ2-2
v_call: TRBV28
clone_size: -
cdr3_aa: CASKGPNPLRSGELFF
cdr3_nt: TGTGCCAGCAAGGGCCCGAACCCTTTAAGATCCGGGGAGCTGTTTTTT

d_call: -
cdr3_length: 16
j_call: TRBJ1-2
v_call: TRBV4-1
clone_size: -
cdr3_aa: CASSQDPQRRNYGYTF
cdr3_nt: TGCGCCAGCAGCCAAGATCCCCAAAGGCGAAACTATGGCTACACCTTC

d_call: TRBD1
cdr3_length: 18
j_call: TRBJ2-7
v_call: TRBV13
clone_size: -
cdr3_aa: CASSSRGTGVMLAYEQYF
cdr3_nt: TGTGCCAGCAGCTCCCGGGGGACAGGGGTCATGCTTGCGTATGAGCAGTACTTC

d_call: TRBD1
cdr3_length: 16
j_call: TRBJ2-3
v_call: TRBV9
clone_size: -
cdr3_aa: CASSVGDRGSTDTQYF
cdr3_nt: TGTGCCAGCAGCGTGGGGGACAGGGGGAGCACAGATACGCAGTATTTT

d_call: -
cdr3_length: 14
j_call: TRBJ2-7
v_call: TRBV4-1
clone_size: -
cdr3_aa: CASSQEGAPGEQYF
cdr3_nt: TGCGCCAGCAGCCAAGAAGGAGCCCCTGGCGAGCAGTACTTC

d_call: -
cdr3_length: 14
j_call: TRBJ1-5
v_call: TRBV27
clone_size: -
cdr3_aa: CASSLMNSNQPQHF
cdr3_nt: TGTGCCAGCAGTCTTATGAATAGCAATCAGCCCCAGCATTTT

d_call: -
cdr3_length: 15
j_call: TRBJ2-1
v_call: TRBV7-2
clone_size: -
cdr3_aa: CASSQAASSYNEQFF
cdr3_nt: TGTGCCAGCAGTCAAGCTGCCTCCTCCTACAATGAGCAGTTCTTC

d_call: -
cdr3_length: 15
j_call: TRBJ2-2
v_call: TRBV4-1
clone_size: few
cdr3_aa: CASSHLRGNTGELFF
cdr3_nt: TGCGCCAGCAGCCACTTACGGGGGAACACCGGGGAGCTGTTTTTT

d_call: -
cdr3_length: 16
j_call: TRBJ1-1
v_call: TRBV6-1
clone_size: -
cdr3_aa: CASSVSGVTMNTEAFF
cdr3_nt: TGTGCCAGCAGTGTATCAGGGGTCACCATGAACACTGAAGCTTTCTTT

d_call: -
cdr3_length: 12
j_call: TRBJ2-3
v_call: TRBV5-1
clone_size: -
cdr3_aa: CASSLEADTQYF
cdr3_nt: TGCGCCAGCAGCTTGGAGGCTGATACGCAGTATTTT

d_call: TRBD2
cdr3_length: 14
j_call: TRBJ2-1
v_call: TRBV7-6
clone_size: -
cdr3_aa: CASTPGTSGNEQFF
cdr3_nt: TGTGCCAGCACCCCAGGGACTAGCGGGAATGAGCAGTTCTTC

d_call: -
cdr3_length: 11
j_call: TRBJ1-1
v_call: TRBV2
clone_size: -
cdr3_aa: CASTSDTEAFF
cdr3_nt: TGTGCCAGCACGAGCGACACTGAAGCTTTCTTT

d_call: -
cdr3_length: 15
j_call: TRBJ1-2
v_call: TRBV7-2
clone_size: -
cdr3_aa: CASSYWPRGDYGYTF
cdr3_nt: TGTGCCAGCAGCTATTGGCCCCGCGGTGACTATGGCTACACCTTC

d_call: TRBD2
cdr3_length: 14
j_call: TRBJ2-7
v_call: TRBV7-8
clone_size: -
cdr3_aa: CASSSRGGSYEQYF
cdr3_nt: TGTGCCAGCAGCTCCCGGGGGGGTTCCTACGAGCAGTACTTC

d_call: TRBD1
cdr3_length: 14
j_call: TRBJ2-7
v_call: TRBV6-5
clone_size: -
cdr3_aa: CASRGQGRTYEQYF
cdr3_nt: TGTGCCAGCAGGGGACAGGGGCGGACTTACGAGCAGTACTTC